The 15 T cell receptor beta chains given below trace back to one sample, sequenced in a study of T cells in women clearing cervical HPV infection. Data came from immunoSEQ multiplex PCR; TCRdb stores just in-frame clones and leaves some out. This sample contains about 40,000 clones. The sequencing input was blood buffy coat. Receptor source: a woman aged 18 to 75 with a cervical HPV16 infection that either progressed to CIN3+ or cleared (not recorded which).

Turning to this clone: The CDR3 end is not reached by the read, which stops 3 residues before it; the germline J gene fills it in. The chain is built from TRBV6-1 and TRBJ2-3; possibly TRBD2 for D (5 bases). The CDR3 runs to 15 residues. V was pared by 2 bases and J by 1 base, with 10 bases between. Germline V CDR1 and CDR2: MNHNS, SASEGT. CDR3 sequence reads: CASSETDWRTDTQYF. CDR3 DNA, as far as it was read: TGTGCCAGCAGTGAAACGGACTGGCGCACAGATACG.

The CDR3 region is CASSTSGEETAFF. Incomplete CDR3 DNA: TGTGCCAGCTCAACTAGCGGAGAAGAGACA. J is TRBJ1-1 and V is TRBV18; D not resolved. Sequencing ends 3 residues short of the CDR3 end; the germline J gene provides the rest. The V gene's germline CDR1 is KGHSH and CDR2 LQKENI. This CDR3 has 13 amino acids.

As concerns this clone: The CDR3 goes on 3 residues after the read ends, and that part is filled in from the germline J gene. The J gene is TRBJ1-5, the V gene TRBV20-1, with TRBD1 as a possible D gene (5 bases). CDR3 length: 15 residues. The germline V gene encodes CDR1 DFQATT and CDR2 SNEGSKA (reference sequence). V was pared by 3 bases and J by 5 bases, with 17 bases between. The part of the CDR3 DNA that was read is TGCAGTGCTAGGGTGGGGGGGGGTGGTGATCAGCCC. Translated: CSARVGGGGDQP. The entire CDR3 protein reads CSARVGGGGDQPQHF.

In the case of this clone: The read falls 3 residues short of the CDR3 end, and the missing part is taken from the germline J gene. This chain uses TRBV27 with TRBJ2-5; 16 bases are a match to TRBD2. This CDR3 contains 15 residues. Germline values: CDR1 MNHEY, CDR2 SMNVEV (reference sequence). The ends lost 5 bases at V and 5 bases at J; junction bases unmatched: 2. The covered CDR3 bases are TGTGCCAGCAGTAGGGGACTAGCGGGAGGGGAGACC. Amino acid sequence: CASSRGLAGGET. The full CDR3 sequence reads CASSRGLAGGETQYF.

As regards this clone: The read terminates 3 residues ahead of where the CDR3 ends, so the germline J gene completes it. The chain joins TRBV6-2 or TRBV6-3 to TRBJ2-7; 9 bases are a match to TRBD1. The CDR3 loop spans 15 amino acids. After removal of 6 bases from V and 6 bases from J, the junction contained 12 bases not matched to a gene. Germline lookup yields CDR1 MNHEY and CDR2 SVGEGT. CDR3 bases read: TGTGCCAGCAGGATACCCGGGACAGGGTATAGCGAG. It is translated as CASRIPGTGYSE. The whole CDR3 reads CASRIPGTGYSEQYF.

About this clone: The read gets to within 3 residues of the CDR3 end, and the germline J gene fills in the rest. The gene calls are TRBV19 and TRBJ2-3; TRBD2 matches 12 bases. The V gene's germline CDR1 is LNHDA and CDR2 SQIVND (reference sequence). J was trimmed by 0 bases and V by 5 bases; bases with no gene match: 6. The CDR3 runs to 17 residues. CDR3 bases read: TGTGCCAGTAGTCGGGCTAGCGGGGGGGGGAGCACAGATACG. Amino acid sequence: CASSRASGGGSTDT. The entire CDR3 is CASSRASGGGSTDTQYF. Combining the CDR3 with reference TRBV19 and TRBJ2-3 gives the whole variable domain DGGITQSPKYLFRKEGQNVTLSCEQNLNHDAMYWYRQDPGQGLRLIYYSQIVNDFQKGDIAEGYSVSREKKESFPLTVTSAQKNPTAFYLCASSRASGGGSTDTQYFGPGTRLTVL.

As regards this clone: The read comes to an end 3 residues before the CDR3 does, leaving the germline J gene to fill in the end. The rearrangement uses TRBV5-1 and TRBJ1-2; 9 positions agree with TRBD1. Germline CDR1 and CDR2: SGHRS and YFSETQ. The CDR3 loop spans 15 amino acids. V gave up 0 bases and J gave up 4 bases; unmatched junction bases: 4. CDR3 region: CASSLAQGAGYGYTF. CDR3 DNA (partial): TGCGCCAGCAGCTTGGCACAGGGGGCCGGCTATGGC.

Regarding this clone: From the germline J gene comes the end of the CDR3, since the read stops 3 residues before it. The genes are TRBV14 and TRBJ2-7, with 9 bases aligning to TRBD1. The CDR3 totals 14 residues. CDR1 and CDR2 (germline): SGHDN, FVKESK. J gave up 4 bases and V 4 bases, and 5 bases lay outside the gene matches. The sequenced part of the CDR3 DNA is TGTGCCAGCAGCCCGGGACAGGGTGTATACGAG. This codes for CASSPGQGVYE. The whole CDR3 sequence reads CASSPGQGVYEQYF.

Details on this clone: The CDR3 end falls 3 residues outside the read, so it is completed with the germline J gene. This chain links TRBV5-1 with TRBJ2-5; 7 nucleotides align to TRBD1. V was pared by 3 bases and J by 1 base, with 3 bases of the junction left unmatched. The CDR3 extends over 14 amino acids. CDR1 SGHRS and CDR2 YFSETQ come from the germline V gene. The part of the CDR3 DNA that was read is TGCGCCAGCAGCTACGGGACAGCCCAAGAGACC. Protein: CASSYGTAQET. From start to end, the CDR3 is CASSYGTAQETQYF. The variable domain in full, completed from reference TRBV5-1 and TRBJ2-5, reads KAGVTQTPRYLIKTRGQQVTLSCSPISGHRSVSWYQQTPGQGLQFLFEYFSETQRNKGNFPGRFSGRQFSNSRSEMNVSTLELGDSALYLCASSYGTAQETQYFGPGTRLLVL.

To note about this clone: The CDR3 end is not reached by the read, which stops 3 residues before it; the germline J gene fills it in. The chain has TRBV7-9 and TRBJ2-4; 9 bases map to TRBD1. Germline V gene sequence: CDR1 SEHNR, CDR2 FQNEAQ (reference sequence). The CDR3 loop spans 15 amino acids. The CDR3 sequence: CASSDSGTGMLGQYF. CDR3 DNA (partial): TGTGCCAGCAGTGACTCCGGGACAGGGATGCTTGGT.

About this clone: The CDR3 is cut off 3 residues early in the read; its end comes from the germline J gene. The chain carries TRBV20-1 and TRBJ2-7; 9 nucleotides match TRBD1. CDR3 size: 13 residues. V trimming: 6 bases; J trimming: 5 bases; junction bases outside the gene matches: 8. Germline V gives CDR1 DFQATT, CDR2 SNEGSKA (reference sequence). CDR3 DNA (partial): TGCAGTGCCTCGGACAGGGGTTACGACGAG. Translated: CSASDRGYDE. The whole CDR3 protein reads CSASDRGYDEQYF.

Remarks on this clone: The DNA ends 3 residues before the CDR3 does, and the rest of the CDR3 is filled in from the germline J gene. The chain is built from TRBV2 and TRBJ2-3; weak D call: TRBD1 (5 bases). Germline CDR1 is SNHLY and CDR2 is FYNNEI. This CDR3 is built from 14 residues. CDR3 sequence reads: CASSERQLDQPQYF. The sequenced CDR3 bases are TGTGCCAGCAGTGAAAGACAGCTGGATCAGCCG.

Concerning this clone: The CDR3 extends 3 residues past the end of the read, so its final part is completed from the germline J gene. This chain joins TRBV19 and TRBJ2-1; TRBD2 matches at 11 bases. Losses at the gene ends were 5 bases for V and 4 bases for J; bases not matched to a gene: 7. The CDR3 spans 16 residues. The V gene's germline CDR1 is LNHDA and CDR2 SQIVND (reference sequence). The covered CDR3 bases are TGTGCCAGTAGTGCTCCCGGGACTAGCGGTTACAATGAG. It yields the protein CASSAPGTSGYNE. The CDR3 reads in full as CASSAPGTSGYNEQFF.

The DNA read from the CDR3 is TGTGCCAGCAGTGCCTCTAGCGGGGGGGCCGTAGATACG. It yields the protein CASSASSGGAVDT. The entire CDR3 sequence reads CASSASSGGAVDTQYF. This chain uses TRBV6-4 with TRBJ2-3; 12 positions match TRBD2. The CDR3 extends 3 residues past the end of the read, so its final part is completed from the germline J gene. The V segment lost 4 bases and the J segment 5 bases; nucleotides outside the gene matches: 7. This CDR3 comprises 16 residues. Germline V gene data show CDR1 as MRHNA and CDR2 as SNTAGT.

Turning to this clone: The read is 3 residues too short to cover the CDR3 end, so that end is filled in from the germline J gene. V gene TRBV7-6 combines with J gene TRBJ1-1, with TRBD1 matching over 7 bases. V lost 5 bases and J lost 5; bases outside the gene matches: 8. CDR1 and CDR2 (germline): SGHVS, FNYEAQ. This CDR3 is built from 14 residues. The sequenced CDR3 bases are TGTGCCAGCAGCCCGGAGGGGGCAGATACTGAA. Protein sequence: CASSPEGADTE. The complete CDR3 protein is CASSPEGADTEAFF.